This T cell receptor (beta chain) was obtained from a study of early T cells in non-severe SARS-CoV-2 infection. Across the whole study: Bulk RNA isolated from unsorted whole blood underwent sequencing; chains were not paired.

Findings and caveats of the study: Matching against VDJdb likely underestimated virus-specific expansions, favoring anti-spike CD8.

Trimming pared 7 bases from V and 2 bases from J, leaving 8 bases between. Germline CDR1 and CDR2: KGHDR and SFDVKD. This CDR3 spans 12 amino acids. Separate cDNA molecules each had unique molecular identifiers attached to them. TCRdb reanalysed the 5' RACE reads using MiXCR and keeps one entry per CDR3 protein. In the table there are more than 35,000 distinct CDR3 sequences, 11% of which are singletons. Many counts were recorded for this clonotype. Antigen: not known. Sequenced input: whole blood. The chain is built from TRBV24-1 and TRBJ2-7, with D possibly matching TRBD1 (6 bases). The clonotype was recovered from an adult who was a healthcare worker with PCR-confirmed SARS-CoV-2 infection or an uninfected control (not recorded which). CDR3 sequence: CATSRGPYEQYF. CDR3 in DNA: TGTGCCACCAGCAGGGGACCCTACGAGCAGTACTTC.